A single TCR beta chain is shown here with its context. The data derive from a study of blood T cell repertoires in COVID-19. Study context: Nucleic acid was either cDNA or gDNA, and it came from T cells, B-cell-depleted T cells, or PBMCs.

The repertoire was sequenced with immunoSEQ multiplex PCR; TCRdb's copy has only in-frame clones and lacks some. In the table there are more than 250,000 clones, more than 80% of which are singletons. J lost 8 bases, V lost 4 bases, and 5 bases had no gene match. This CDR3 has 14 amino acids. CDR1 and CDR2 from the germline V gene are MGHRA and YSYEKL. The TCR sequence derives from a man between 18 and 29 years old who had recovered from COVID-19. The V call is TRBV4-1, the J call TRBJ1-4; 9 bases fit TRBD1. Sequencing was performed on peripheral blood. The CDR3 DNA reads TGCGCCAGCAGCCTACGGGACAGGGAGGAAAAACTGTTTTTT. Its translation: CASSLRDREEKLFF.